One sample yielded the 5 T cell receptor beta chains listed below, sequenced in a study of cytomegalovirus exposure and HLA in healthy donors. The primer mix had 60 Vbeta and 13 Jbeta primers. Using immunoSEQ multiplex PCR, the repertoire was profiled, and TCRdb retains in-frame clones only, with some absent. This listing includes about 200,000 clones. Sequenced: PBMCs. The receptors stem from a boy between 10 and 17 years old in good health and CMV-seronegative.

V gene TRBV6-5 combines with J gene TRBJ1-1; 7 bases match TRBD1. CDR1 is MNHEY and CDR2 is SVGAGI in the germline V gene. V was pared by 7 bases and J by 1 base, with 9 bases of the junction left unmatched. The CDR3 extends over 15 amino acids. The CDR3 DNA sequence: TGTGCCAGCACCCCAGACAGGGTCCAGAACACTGAAGCTTTCTTT. This encodes CASTPDRVQNTEAFF.

The rearrangement joins TRBV7-6 to TRBJ2-1; 7 positions agree with TRBD2. This CDR3 is built from 14 residues. The V gene's germline CDR1 is SGHVS and CDR2 FNYEAQ. V lost 5 bases, J lost 8 bases, and 9 bases stayed unmatched. The CDR3 loop reads CASSQIRGVDEQFF. Written as DNA, the CDR3 is TGTGCCAGCAGCCAGATACGGGGGGTCGATGAGCAGTTCTTC.

V and J are TRBV6-1 and TRBJ2-1; D is unresolved. V was pared by 8 bases and J by 6 bases, with 14 bases between. CDR3 size: 13 residues. Germline lookup yields CDR1 MNHNS and CDR2 SASEGT. The chain's CDR3 is CASGSIWANEQFF. CDR3 DNA sequence: TGTGCCAGCGGGTCGATCTGGGCCAATGAGCAGTTCTTC.

The chain is built from TRBV7-9 and TRBJ2-7, with 8 bases identical to TRBD1. The CDR3 length is 15 residues. Per the germline V gene, CDR1 is SEHNR and CDR2 is FQNEAQ (reference sequence). V dropped 1 base and J dropped 5; count of bases not matched to a gene: 7. CDR3 in amino acids: CASSLGRDRFDEQYF. The CDR3, as DNA: TGTGCCAGCAGCTTAGGCCGGGACAGGTTCGACGAGCAGTACTTC.

This sequence joins TRBV11-2 and TRBJ1-2; no clear D gene. CDR3 length: 13 residues. Germline loops: CDR1 SGHAT, CDR2 FQNNGV. Between the trimmed V and J ends, which lost 5 bases and 8 bases, there was a span of 15 bases. CDR3 protein: CASSADAGLGYTF. As DNA, the CDR3 is TGTGCCAGCAGCGCCGACGCAGGCTTGGGCTACACCTTC.